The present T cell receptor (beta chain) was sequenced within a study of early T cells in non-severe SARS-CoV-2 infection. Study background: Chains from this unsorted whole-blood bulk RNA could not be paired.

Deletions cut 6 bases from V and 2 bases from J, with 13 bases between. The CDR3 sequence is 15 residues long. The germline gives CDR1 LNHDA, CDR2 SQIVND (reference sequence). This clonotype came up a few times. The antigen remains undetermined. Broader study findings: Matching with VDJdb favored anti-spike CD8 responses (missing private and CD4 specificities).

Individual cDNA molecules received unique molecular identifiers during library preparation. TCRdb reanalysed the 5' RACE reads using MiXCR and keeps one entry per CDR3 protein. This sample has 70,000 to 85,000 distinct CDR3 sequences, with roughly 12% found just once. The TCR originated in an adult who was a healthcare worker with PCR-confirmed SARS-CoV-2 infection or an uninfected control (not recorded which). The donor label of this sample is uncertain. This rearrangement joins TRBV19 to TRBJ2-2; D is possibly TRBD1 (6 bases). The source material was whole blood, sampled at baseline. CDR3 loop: CASSPRTDNTGELFF. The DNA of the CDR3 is TGTGCCAGTAGCCCAAGGACAGACAACACCGGGGAGCTGTTTTTT.